The 11 T cell receptor beta chains below come from one sample, sequenced in a study of T cell repertoires in ileal Crohn's disease. This table comes from immunoSEQ multiplex PCR, and its TCRdb copy is limited to in-frame clones, with some not included. Of approximately 12,000 clones in the sample, more than 70% were seen once. The time point denotes: neoterminal ileum biopsy at postoperative endoscopy, about 6 months after surgery. Source material: ileal tissue. Receptors were obtained from an adult with Crohn's disease.

This clone has a handful of counts. The chain uses TRBV30 and TRBJ2-1; 8 nucleotides line up with TRBD2. Germline loops: CDR1 GTSNPN, CDR2 SVGIG (reference sequence). V lost 4 bases, J lost 8 bases, and 10 bases stayed unmatched. CDR3 length equals 14 residues. This CDR3 reads CAWKGAGVVDEQFF. CDR3 bases: TGTGCCTGGAAGGGAGCGGGAGTGGTCGATGAGCAGTTCTTC.

The rearrangement joins TRBV4-2 to TRBJ1-5; TRBD1 agrees at 9 bases. V lost 4 bases, J lost 9 bases, and 19 bases stayed unmatched. This CDR3 comprises 18 residues. Germline lookup yields CDR1 LGHNA and CDR2 YNFKEQ. The CDR3 DNA reads TGTGCCAGCAGCCCCGCCGACACAGGGGGCACCCCCAAGTGGCCCCAGCATTTT. Translation gives CASSPADTGGTPKWPQHF.

The chain joins TRBV6-1 to TRBJ2-5; perhaps TRBD2 as D (7 bases). CDR3 length: 14 residues. Germline CDR1 is MNHNS and CDR2 is SASEGT. Trimming cost V 10 bases and J 5 bases, with 20 bases left between them. CDR3 nucleotides: TGTGCCACCAGACTCGGGGGGCCCCGTGAGACCCAGTACTTC. Translation gives CATRLGGPRETQYF.

This chain joins TRBV19 and TRBJ2-5, with a tentative D call TRBD1 (6 bases). V was pared by 8 bases and J by 2 bases, with 12 bases between. There are 13 residues in the CDR3. CDR1 and CDR2 from the germline V gene are LNHDA and SQIVND (reference sequence). The CDR3: CASRLGQQETQYF. The CDR3 bases are TGTGCCAGTCGGTTAGGACAGCAAGAGACCCAGTACTTC.

This chain links TRBV20-1 with TRBJ2-7, with 7 positions matching TRBD1. The trim removed 6 bases at V and 3 bases at J, leaving 2 bases unmatched. The CDR3 runs to 11 residues. From germline, CDR1 is DFQATT and CDR2 SNEGSKA (reference sequence). The CDR3 loop reads CSAGDSYEQYF. As DNA, the CDR3 is TGCAGTGCAGGGGACAGCTACGAGCAGTACTTC.

This chain connects TRBV6-5 to TRBJ2-7; weak D call: TRBD2 (6 bases). The V gene lost 11 bases and the J gene lost 1 base, with 18 bases spanning the gap. CDR1 MNHEY and CDR2 SVGAGI come from the germline V gene. CDR3 length equals 14 residues. CDR3: CASRRGSGSYEQYF. The DNA for the CDR3 is TGTGCCTCCCGCCGGGGTAGCGGATCCTACGAGCAGTACTTC.

This chain connects TRBV6-4 to TRBJ1-2, with a possible D match to TRBD1 (5 bases). The CDR3 runs to 14 residues. Trimming took 2 bases from V and 8 from J, leaving 15 bases between them. Germline CDR1 is MRHNA and CDR2 is SNTAGT. For the CDR3, the DNA is TGTGCCAGCAGTGACCGCGCAGGGCTAGGGGGCTACACCTTC. It encodes CASSDRAGLGGYTF.

This chain uses TRBV6-1 with TRBJ2-6; D is possibly TRBD2 (6 bases). The germline gives CDR1 MNHNS, CDR2 SASEGT. Trimming pared 4 bases from V and 3 bases from J, leaving 7 bases between. This CDR3 region has 14 residues. The chain's CDR3 is CASSGGDGANVLTF. CDR3 bases: TGTGCCAGCAGTGGGGGGGATGGGGCCAACGTCCTGACTTTC.

The J gene is TRBJ2-3, the V gene TRBV5-1, with D tentatively TRBD1 (5 bases). This CDR3 is built from 13 residues. Germline lookup yields CDR1 SGHRS and CDR2 YFSETQ. V lost 4 bases and J 4 bases, leaving 10 bases between the germline ends. CDR3 sequence: CASSLQGADTQYF. The CDR3 nucleotides are TGCGCCAGCAGCCTCCAAGGGGCAGATACGCAGTATTTT. Full variable domain (outside the CDR3, taken from reference TRBV5-1 and TRBJ2-3): KAGVTQTPRYLIKTRGQQVTLSCSPISGHRSVSWYQQTPGQGLQFLFEYFSETQRNKGNFPGRFSGRQFSNSRSEMNVSTLELGDSALYLCASSLQGADTQYFGPGTRLTVL.

This chain connects TRBV27 to TRBJ1-1; possibly TRBD1 for D (5 bases). Between the trimmed V and J ends, which lost 3 bases and 6 bases, there was a span of 11 bases. The CDR3 has 13 amino acids. Germline V gene lookup returns CDR1 MNHEY and CDR2 SMNVEV (reference sequence). The CDR3 region is CASSFRGFAEAFF. The CDR3 region has the DNA TGTGCCAGCAGTTTTCGGGGGTTCGCTGAAGCTTTCTTT.

The chain employs TRBV7-8 and TRBJ1-1, with D perhaps matching TRBD1 (5 bases). The germline V gene encodes CDR1 SGHVS and CDR2 FQNEAQ. The CDR3 is 13 amino acids. V was cut by 3 bases and J by 3 bases, with 8 bases left in between. CDR3 sequence reads: CASSFGRDTEAFF. The CDR3 bases are TGTGCCAGCAGCTTCGGCAGGGACACTGAAGCTTTCTTT.